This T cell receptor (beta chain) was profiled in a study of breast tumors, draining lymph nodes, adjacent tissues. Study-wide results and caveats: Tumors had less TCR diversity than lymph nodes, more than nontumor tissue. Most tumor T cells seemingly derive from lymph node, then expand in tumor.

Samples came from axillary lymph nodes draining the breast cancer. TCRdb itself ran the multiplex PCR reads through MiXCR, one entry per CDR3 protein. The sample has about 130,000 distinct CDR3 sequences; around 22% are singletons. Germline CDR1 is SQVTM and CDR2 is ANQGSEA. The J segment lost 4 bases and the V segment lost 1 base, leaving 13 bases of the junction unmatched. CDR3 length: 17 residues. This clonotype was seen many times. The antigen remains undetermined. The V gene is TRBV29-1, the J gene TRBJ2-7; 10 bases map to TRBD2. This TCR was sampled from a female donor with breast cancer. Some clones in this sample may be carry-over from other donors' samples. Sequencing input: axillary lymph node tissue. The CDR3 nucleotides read TGCAGCGTTGAAGGGAGCCTCAGCGGGAGGGCGGGGTACGAGCAGTACTTC. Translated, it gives CSVEGSLSGRAGYEQYF.